This paragraph covers one TCR beta chain sequence. This record comes from a study of blood T cell repertoires in COVID-19. Study-wide background: The samples span acute and convalescent COVID-19 from the United States, Italy and Spain. Sources were T cells, B-cell-depleted T cells, or PBMCs; the material itself was cDNA or gDNA.

Here immunoSEQ multiplex PCR was the method, and the copy in TCRdb shows in-frame clones only, minus some. The sample holds approximately 670,000 clones, approximately 90% seen once. The CDR3 has 17 amino acids. V was cut by 4 bases and J by 4 bases, with 22 bases left in between. Germline assignment: CDR1 SGHDN and CDR2 FVKESK. The rearrangement joins TRBV14 to TRBJ1-2; D perhaps matches TRBD1 (6 bases). The sequence derives from a woman younger than 30 with acute or convalescent COVID-19. Sequencing was done on a sample of peripheral blood. CDR3 in amino acids: CASSLQPGGTLGYGYTF. The CDR3 DNA reads as TGTGCCAGCAGCCTACAGCCGGGGGGCACTCTGGGCTATGGCTACACCTTC.